The clone carrying this T cell receptor (beta chain) was recorded many times. What it binds is not known. With the read ending 3 residues before the CDR3 end, the germline J gene is used to fill in that end. This sample is drawn from a study of T cell clonality in common variable immunodeficiency. Here immunoSEQ multiplex PCR was the method, and the copy in TCRdb shows in-frame clones only, minus some. The repertoire consists of around 55,000 clones, none detected only once. Study-wide results and caveats: Compared with controls, CVID subjects had fewer shared TCRbeta clones.

Trimming took 7 bases from V and 3 from J; bases not matched to a gene: 18. Germline V gene sequence: CDR1 DFQATT, CDR2 SNEGSKA (reference sequence). The CDR3 consists of 17 residues. This TCR was recovered from a person between 18 and 69 years old in good health. Sequencing input: peripheral blood mononuclear cells. This chain links TRBV20-1 with TRBJ2-4; 7 bases line up with TRBD2. Incomplete CDR3 DNA: TGCAGTGGAACGCATACCGGGGGGATGCTGGTCAAAAACATT. The encoded protein is CSGTHTGGMLVKNI. The complete CDR3 protein is CSGTHTGGMLVKNIQYF.